Below are 8 T cell receptor beta chains sequenced from a single sample in a study of beta chain features in type 1 diabetes. The authors reverse transcribed all of the isolated RNA, so sequencing captured expressed TCRB transcripts. Produced via immunoSEQ multiplex PCR; TCRdb's table is partial and in-frame only. The data hold about 930,000 clones, with roughly a sixth observed a single time. The specimen sequenced was naive CD4+ T cells from blood. The source of these receptors is a woman between 18 and 29 years old in good health.

This CDR3 reads CASSLEAYHEQFF. CDR3 nucleotide sequence: TGTGCCAGCAGCTTAGAAGCATACCATGAGCAGTTCTTC. This chain joins TRBV11-2 and TRBJ2-1; D is uncertain. CDR1 is SGHAT, CDR2 FQNNGV, per germline. The CDR3 runs to 13 residues. Trimming cost V 0 bases and J 8 bases, with 8 bases left between them.

This sequence joins TRBV5-4 and TRBJ2-3; a possible D gene is TRBD2 (5 bases). The CDR3 is made up of 15 amino acids. Germline V CDR1 and CDR2: SGHNT, YYREEE (reference sequence). V was trimmed by 2 bases and J by 1 base, leaving 11 bases between them. The CDR3 region is CASSFGAVGTDTQYF. The CDR3 coding sequence is TGTGCCAGCAGCTTTGGAGCGGTTGGCACAGATACGCAGTATTTT.

The V and J genes are TRBV15 and TRBJ1-5; D remains unclear. Trimming left V 7 bases short and J 5 bases short, with 12 bases between. CDR3 length: 13 amino acids. Germline values: CDR1 LNHNV, CDR2 YYDKDF (reference sequence). DNA of the CDR3: TGTGCCACCACTACCGGGTGGGATCAGCCCCAGCATTTT. Its translation is CATTTGWDQPQHF.

V and J are TRBV5-1 and TRBJ2-5; D may be TRBD2 (6 bases). Per germline, CDR1 SGHRS and CDR2 YFSETQ. With 1 base removed from V and 3 bases from J, the gap between germline ends came to 34 bases. This CDR3 is 22 amino acids long. CDR3: CASSLFLPSVGGGNPTKETQYF. The CDR3 nucleotides are TGCGCCAGCAGCTTGTTTCTCCCATCGGTGGGCGGCGGGAACCCAACCAAAGAGACCCAGTACTTC.

The chain employs TRBV7-3 and TRBJ1-3, with D possibly TRBD1 on 6 matching bases. The germline gives CDR1 SGHTA, CDR2 FQGTGA. The CDR3 contains 16 residues. Trimming stripped 4 bases from V and 2 bases from J, with 15 bases between. In nucleotides, the CDR3 is TGTGCCAGCAGCTCTACGCCCTCAGGGGCTGGAAACACCATATATTTT. Translation: CASSSTPSGAGNTIYF.

This clone occurred a few times. The V call is TRBV6-5, the J call TRBJ1-2; the match to TRBD1 covers 9 bases. Germline loops: CDR1 MNHEY, CDR2 SVGAGI. Trimming cost V 5 bases and J 0 bases; bases outside gene matches: 4. There are 15 residues in the CDR3. In DNA, the CDR3 is TGTGCCAGCAGTCCGACAGGGGGGCCTAACTATGGCTACACCTTC. Protein product: CASSPTGGPNYGYTF.

This clone was counted a few times. The chain has TRBV5-8 and TRBJ2-1; 10 bases match TRBD2. CDR1 and CDR2 (germline): SGHTS, YDEGEE. V lost 2 bases to trimming and J lost 4 bases; unmatched junction nucleotides: 18. The CDR3 has 20 amino acids. The DNA for the CDR3 is TGTGCCAGCAGCTTCCATTCTGCTAGCGGGAGAAGGGGCGGGTACAATGAGCAGTTCTTC. Translating it yields CASSFHSASGRRGGYNEQFF.

Only a few counts were recorded for this clone. The genes are TRBV9 and TRBJ2-1, with D perhaps matching TRBD1 or TRBD2 (5 bases each). The CDR3 length is 15 residues. V gave up 0 bases and J gave up 6 bases, with 13 bases separating them. Germline-derived CDR1 and CDR2 are SGDLS and YYNGEE. CDR3 protein: CASSVGPSGTNEQFF. As DNA, the CDR3 is TGTGCCAGCAGCGTAGGACCGTCAGGGACCAATGAGCAGTTCTTC.